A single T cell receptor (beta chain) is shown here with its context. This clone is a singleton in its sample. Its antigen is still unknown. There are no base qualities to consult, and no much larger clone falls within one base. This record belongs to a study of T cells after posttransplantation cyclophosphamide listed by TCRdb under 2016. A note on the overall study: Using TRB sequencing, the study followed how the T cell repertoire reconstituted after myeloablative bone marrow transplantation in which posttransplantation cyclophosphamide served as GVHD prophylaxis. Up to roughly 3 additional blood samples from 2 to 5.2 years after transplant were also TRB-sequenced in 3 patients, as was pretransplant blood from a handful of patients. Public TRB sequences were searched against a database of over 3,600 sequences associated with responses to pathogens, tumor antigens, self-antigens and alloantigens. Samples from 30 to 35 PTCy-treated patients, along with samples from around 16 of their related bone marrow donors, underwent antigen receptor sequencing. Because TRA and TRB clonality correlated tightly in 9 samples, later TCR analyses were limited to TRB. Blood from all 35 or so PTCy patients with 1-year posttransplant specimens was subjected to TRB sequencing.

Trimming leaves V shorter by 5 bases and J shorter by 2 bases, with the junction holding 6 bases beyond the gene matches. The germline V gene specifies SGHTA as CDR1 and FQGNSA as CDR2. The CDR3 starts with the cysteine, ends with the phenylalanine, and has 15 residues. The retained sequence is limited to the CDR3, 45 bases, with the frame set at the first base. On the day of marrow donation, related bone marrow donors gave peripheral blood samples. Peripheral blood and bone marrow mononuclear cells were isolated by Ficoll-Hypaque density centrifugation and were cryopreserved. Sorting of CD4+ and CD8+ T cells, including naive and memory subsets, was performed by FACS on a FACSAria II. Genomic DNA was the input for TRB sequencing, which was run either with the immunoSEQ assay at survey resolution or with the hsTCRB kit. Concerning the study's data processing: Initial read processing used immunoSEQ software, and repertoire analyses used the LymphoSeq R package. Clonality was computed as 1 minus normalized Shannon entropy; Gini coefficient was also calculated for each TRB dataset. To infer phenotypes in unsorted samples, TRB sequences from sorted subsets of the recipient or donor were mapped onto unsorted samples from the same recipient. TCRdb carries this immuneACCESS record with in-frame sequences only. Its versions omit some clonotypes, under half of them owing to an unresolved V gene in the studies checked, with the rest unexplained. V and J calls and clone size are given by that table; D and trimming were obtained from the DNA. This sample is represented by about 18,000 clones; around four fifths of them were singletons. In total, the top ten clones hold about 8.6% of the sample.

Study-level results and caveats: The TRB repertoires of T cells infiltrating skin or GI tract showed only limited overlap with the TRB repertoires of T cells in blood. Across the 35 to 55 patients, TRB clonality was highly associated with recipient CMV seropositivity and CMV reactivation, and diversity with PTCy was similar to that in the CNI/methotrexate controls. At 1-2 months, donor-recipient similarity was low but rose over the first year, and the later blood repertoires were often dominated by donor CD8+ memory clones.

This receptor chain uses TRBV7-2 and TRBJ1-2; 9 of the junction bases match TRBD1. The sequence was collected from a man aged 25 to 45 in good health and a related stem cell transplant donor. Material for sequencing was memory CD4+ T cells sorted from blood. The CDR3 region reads CASSPNRGPNYGYTF. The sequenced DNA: TGTGCCAGCAGCCCGAACAGGGGGCCCAACTATGGCTACACCTTC. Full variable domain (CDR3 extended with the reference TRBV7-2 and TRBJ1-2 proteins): GAGVSQSPSNKVTEKGKDVELRCDPISGHTALYWYRQSLGQGLEFLIYFQGNSAPDKSGLPSDRFSAERTGGSVSTLTIQRTQQEDSAVYLCASSPNRGPNYGYTFGSGTRLTVV.